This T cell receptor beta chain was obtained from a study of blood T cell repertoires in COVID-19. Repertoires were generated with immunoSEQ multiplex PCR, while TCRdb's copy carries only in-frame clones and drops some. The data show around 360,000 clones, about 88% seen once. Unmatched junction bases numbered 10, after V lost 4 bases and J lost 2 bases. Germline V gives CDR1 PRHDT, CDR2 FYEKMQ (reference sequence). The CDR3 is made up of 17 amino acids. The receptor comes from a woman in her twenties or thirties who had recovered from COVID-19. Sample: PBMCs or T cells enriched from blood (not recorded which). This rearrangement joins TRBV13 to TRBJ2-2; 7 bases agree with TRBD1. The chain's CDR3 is CASSSLMTGKNTGELFF. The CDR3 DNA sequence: TGTGCCAGCAGCTCCCTAATGACAGGGAAAAACACCGGGGAGCTGTTTTTT. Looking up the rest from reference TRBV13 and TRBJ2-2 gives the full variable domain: AAGVIQSPRHLIKEKRETATLKCYPIPRHDTVYWYQQGPGQDPQFLISFYEKMQSDKGSIPDRFSAQQFSDYHSELNMSSLELGDSALYFCASSSLMTGKNTGELFFGEGSRLTVL.